This T cell receptor (beta chain) was captured in a study of CD8+ T cells in alopecia areata. Study-level background: Severity scoring for treated patients was based on the percentage of affected scalp area. Study-level results: With tofacitinib ongoing, many expanded lesional clones persisted in both scalp and blood. Against the mouse data, patients shared TCRs less clearly, possibly for HLA reasons.

The CDR3 extends over 13 amino acids. Trimming cost V 3 bases and J 6 bases; bases outside gene matches: 7. Germline V gene data show CDR1 as GTSNPN and CDR2 as SVGIG (reference sequence). Comments on this clone: Its target is not known.

Sample treatment: oral pan-JAK inhibitor, 5-10 mg twice daily. In each case, RNA was isolated and then reverse transcribed into cDNA as the sequencing template. TCRdb keeps only in-frame clones here, not all; method: immunoSEQ multiplex PCR. In the table there are about 190,000 clones, around 65% of which are singletons. This chain connects TRBV30 to TRBJ2-7; 8 bases match TRBD2. The sequence came from a human donor with alopecia areata. The sequencing used CD4+ T cells sorted from blood, collected at week 4, from a patient treated with tofacitinib. The CDR3 reads CAWRRRGAAEQYF. In nucleotides, the CDR3 is TGTGCCTGGAGAAGGCGGGGGGCGGCCGAGCAGTACTTC.